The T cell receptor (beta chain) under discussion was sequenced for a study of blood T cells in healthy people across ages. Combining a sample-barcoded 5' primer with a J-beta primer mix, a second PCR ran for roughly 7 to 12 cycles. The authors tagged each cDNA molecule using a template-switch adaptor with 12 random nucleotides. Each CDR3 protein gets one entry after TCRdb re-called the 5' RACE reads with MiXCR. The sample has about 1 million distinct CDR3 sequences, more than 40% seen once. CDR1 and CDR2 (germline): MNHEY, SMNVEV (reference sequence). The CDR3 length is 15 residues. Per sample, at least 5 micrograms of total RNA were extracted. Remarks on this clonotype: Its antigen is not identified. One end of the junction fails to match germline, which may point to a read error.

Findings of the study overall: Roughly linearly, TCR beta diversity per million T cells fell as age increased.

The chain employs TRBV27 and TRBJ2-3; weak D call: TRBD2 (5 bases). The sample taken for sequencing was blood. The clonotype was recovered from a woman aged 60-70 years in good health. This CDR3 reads CASSFRRGGTDAQYF. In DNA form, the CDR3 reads TGTGCCAGCAGTTTCAGGCGAGGAGGCACAGATGCGCAGTATTTT.